This entry lists 2 T cell receptor beta chains sequenced from one sample in a study of blood T cell repertoires in COVID-19. Sequencing was performed with immunoSEQ multiplex PCR; in TCRdb, only in-frame clones are kept and a portion is missing. The sample yields about 240,000 clones, 75% to 90% seen once. Sequencing was performed on PBMCs or T cells enriched from blood (not recorded which). These receptors originate from a woman aged 25 to 45 who had recovered from COVID-19.

The chain uses TRBV28 and TRBJ1-5; 7 bases are a match to TRBD1. Unmatched junction bases numbered 4, after V lost 2 bases and J lost 6 bases. This CDR3 comprises 14 residues. CDR1 and CDR2 (germline): MDHEN, SYDVKM. CDR3 sequence reads: CASSLTGVSQPQHF. Here the CDR3 DNA reads TGTGCCAGCAGTTTAACAGGGGTTAGTCAGCCCCAGCATTTT.

This rearrangement joins TRBV9 to TRBJ1-1; 7 nucleotides agree with TRBD1. With 0 bases clipped from V and 5 bases from J, the junction kept 16 bases outside the gene matches. The CDR3 loop spans 18 amino acids. Germline CDR1 SGDLS, CDR2 YYNGEE. CDR3 sequence: CASSVGVVVDRENTEAFF. CDR3 bases: TGTGCCAGCAGCGTAGGCGTGGTTGTAGACAGGGAGAATACTGAAGCTTTCTTT. Using reference TRBV9 and TRBJ1-1 for the parts outside the CDR3, the full variable domain is DSGVTQTPKHLITATGQRVTLRCSPRSGDLSVYWYQQSLDQGLQFLIQYYNGEERAKGNILERFSAQQFPDLHSELNLSSLELGDSALYFCASSVGVVVDRENTEAFFGQGTRLTVV.